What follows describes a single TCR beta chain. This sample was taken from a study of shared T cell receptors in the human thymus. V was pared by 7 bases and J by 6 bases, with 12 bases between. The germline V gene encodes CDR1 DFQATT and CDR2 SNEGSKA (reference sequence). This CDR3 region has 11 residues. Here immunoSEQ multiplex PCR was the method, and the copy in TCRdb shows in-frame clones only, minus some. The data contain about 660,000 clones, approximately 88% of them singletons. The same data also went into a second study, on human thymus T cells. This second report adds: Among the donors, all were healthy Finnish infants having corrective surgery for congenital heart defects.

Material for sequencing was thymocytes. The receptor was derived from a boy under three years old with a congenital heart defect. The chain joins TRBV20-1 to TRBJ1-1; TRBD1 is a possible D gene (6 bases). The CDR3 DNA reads TGCAGTGTTTGGACAGACGCTGAAGCTTTCTTT. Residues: CSVWTDAEAFF.